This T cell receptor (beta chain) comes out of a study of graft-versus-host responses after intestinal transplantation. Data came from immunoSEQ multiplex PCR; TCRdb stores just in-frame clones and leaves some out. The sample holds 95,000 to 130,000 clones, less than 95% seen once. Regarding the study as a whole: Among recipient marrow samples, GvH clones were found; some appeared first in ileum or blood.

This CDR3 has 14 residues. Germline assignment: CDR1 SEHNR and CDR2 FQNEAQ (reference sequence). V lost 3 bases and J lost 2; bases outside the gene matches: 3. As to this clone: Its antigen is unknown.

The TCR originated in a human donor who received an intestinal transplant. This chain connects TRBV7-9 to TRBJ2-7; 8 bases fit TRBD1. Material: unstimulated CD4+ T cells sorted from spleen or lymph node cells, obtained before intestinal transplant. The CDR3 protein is CASSFGGQAYEQYF. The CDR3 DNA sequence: TGTGCCAGCAGCTTCGGGGGACAGGCCTACGAGCAGTACTTC.